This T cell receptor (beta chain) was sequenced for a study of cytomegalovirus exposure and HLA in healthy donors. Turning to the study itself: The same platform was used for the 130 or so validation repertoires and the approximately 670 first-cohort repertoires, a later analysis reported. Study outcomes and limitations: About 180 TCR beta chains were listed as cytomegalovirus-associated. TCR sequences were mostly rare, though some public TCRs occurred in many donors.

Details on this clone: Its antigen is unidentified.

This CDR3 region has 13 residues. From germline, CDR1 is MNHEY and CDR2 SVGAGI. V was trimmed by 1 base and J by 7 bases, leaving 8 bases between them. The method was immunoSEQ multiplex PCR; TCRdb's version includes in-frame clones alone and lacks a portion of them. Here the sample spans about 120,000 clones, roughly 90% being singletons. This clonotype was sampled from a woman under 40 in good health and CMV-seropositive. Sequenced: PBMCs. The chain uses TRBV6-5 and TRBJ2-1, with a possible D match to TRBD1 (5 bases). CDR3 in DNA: TGTGCCAGCAGTTACTTCACAGGAAATGAGCAGTTCTTC. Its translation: CASSYFTGNEQFF.